The 10 T cell receptor beta chains reported below all come from one sample, sequenced in a study of cytomegalovirus exposure and HLA in healthy donors. This PCR relied on a set of 60 Vbeta primers and 13 Jbeta primers. Some clones are missing from TCRdb's copy, which holds only in-frame ones; the method was immunoSEQ multiplex PCR. The sample records about 180,000 clones, about 81% being singletons. Sequencing was performed on PBMCs. These receptors all stem from a man aged 35-49 years in good health and CMV-seronegative.

About this clone: Since no conserved phenylalanine or tryptophan closes the CDR3, a read error is the likely cause. The limits of the CDR3 on the DNA are not certain, so only TCRdb's listed CDR3 is given. CDR3 amino acids: CASIHRPT. The rearrangement links TRBV6-5 to TRBJ1-1; the DNA was not compared with TRBD1, the D call given in the table. Counting both end residues, the CDR3 totals 8 amino acids. Germline lookup yields CDR1 MNHEY and CDR2 SVGAGI.

This clone was observed a handful of times. V usage is TRBV30 and J usage is TRBJ2-7; TRBD1 matches at 8 bases. Trimming removed 4 bases from V and 0 bases from J; junction bases left unmatched: 5. This CDR3 is 14 amino acids long. Germline lookup yields CDR1 GTSNPN and CDR2 SVGIG (reference sequence). DNA for the CDR3: TGTGCCTGGACCCGACAGGGGAACTCCTACGAGCAGTACTTC. Its translation: CAWTRQGNSYEQYF.

The rearrangement links TRBV5-1 to TRBJ2-3; TRBD2 agrees at 14 bases. Trimming cost V 3 bases and J 0 bases; bases outside gene matches: 6. CDR1 is SGHRS, CDR2 YFSETQ, per germline. The CDR3 has 18 residues. The CDR3 is CASSYGTSGSTSTDTQYF. CDR3 DNA: TGCGCCAGCAGCTACGGGACTAGCGGGAGCACTAGCACAGATACGCAGTATTTT. Combining the CDR3 with reference TRBV5-1 and TRBJ2-3 gives the whole variable domain KAGVTQTPRYLIKTRGQQVTLSCSPISGHRSVSWYQQTPGQGLQFLFEYFSETQRNKGNFPGRFSGRQFSNSRSEMNVSTLELGDSALYLCASSYGTSGSTSTDTQYFGPGTRLTVL.

V gene TRBV18 combines with J gene TRBJ2-1; no firm D call. CDR1 is KGHSH and CDR2 is LQKENI in the germline V gene. This CDR3 has 17 residues. Trimming removed 1 base at V and 2 bases at J, with 15 bases between. In DNA form, the CDR3 reads TGTGCCAGCTCACCACAATCAGGCCGGATCACCTACAATGAGCAGTTCTTC. This translates into CASSPQSGRITYNEQFF.

V usage is TRBV18 and J usage is TRBJ2-3; D perhaps matches TRBD2 (5 bases). Germline values: CDR1 KGHSH, CDR2 LQKENI. With 4 bases removed from V and 1 base from J, the gap between germline ends came to 12 bases. CDR3 length: 15 amino acids. CDR3 in amino acids: CASSQRRQRTDTQYF. The CDR3 nucleotides read TGTGCCAGCTCACAGCGGCGGCAGCGCACAGATACGCAGTATTTT.

This clone was seen a handful of times. This chain connects TRBV19 to TRBJ2-7, with 7 bases that match TRBD2. The CDR3 runs 12 residues. Per germline, CDR1 LNHDA and CDR2 SQIVND (reference sequence). Trimming took 11 bases from V and 5 from J; bases not matched to a gene: 9. The CDR3 DNA is TGTGCCGGGGACGCGGGAGTCCACGAGCAGTACTTC. Amino acids: CAGDAGVHEQYF.

Concerning this clone: This same CDR3 is encoded by further DNA sequences in the sample. V and J are TRBV6-5 and TRBJ1-1, with 7 bases matching TRBD1. This CDR3 has 15 residues. Germline trimming cut 0 bases from V and 0 bases from J; bases unmatched to any gene: 1. Germline V gene lookup returns CDR1 MNHEY and CDR2 SVGAGI. The CDR3 is CASSYSGQMNTEAFF. The CDR3 DNA reads as TGTGCCAGCAGTTACTCGGGACAGATGAACACTGAAGCTTTCTTT.

Only one count was recorded for this clone. The V call is TRBV7-8, the J call TRBJ1-3; D ambiguous. The CDR3 contains 16 residues. Germline V lookup: CDR1 SGHVS, CDR2 FQNEAQ. Trimming removed 1 base from V and 0 bases from J, with 10 bases in between. The CDR3 sequence is CASSLVDSSSGNTIYF. The CDR3, as DNA: TGTGCCAGCAGCTTAGTAGACTCGAGCTCTGGAAACACCATATATTTT.

This chain connects TRBV19 to TRBJ2-7; 12 positions agree with TRBD1. Looked up from germline, CDR1 is LNHDA and CDR2 is SQIVND (reference sequence). Trimming cost V 5 bases and J 5 bases; bases outside gene matches: 4. The CDR3 sequence is 14 residues long. CDR3 in amino acids: CASSPGTGGNEQYF. Written as DNA, the CDR3 is TGTGCCAGTAGTCCCGGGACAGGGGGCAACGAGCAGTACTTC.

CDR3 DNA: TGTGCCAGCAGCCCTTATTCTAGCTCCTACAATGAGCAGTTCTTC. It translates to CASSPYSSSYNEQFF. The genes are TRBV11-1 and TRBJ2-1, with D hard to call. Trimming pared 5 bases from V and 0 bases from J, leaving 11 bases between. This CDR3 is 15 amino acids long. CDR1 is SGHAT, CDR2 FQDESV, per germline (reference sequence).